This T cell receptor beta chain was captured in a study of blood T cells in healthy people across ages (dated by TCRdb to between 2014 and 2017). A note on the overall study: In model experiments, template switching captured about one uniquely barcoded TCR beta cDNA molecule for every two T cells. For two donors (one aged 18 to 30 and one aged 80 or older), the study analyzed two additional independent replicas of 1 million unique cDNA reads from the same blood draw. The donors were divided into four age groups: young (average around 17 years), middle-aged (about 39), aged (62) and long-lived (82). Donors of different ages were randomly distributed across sequencing lanes to avoid experimental bias. Age-related changes in TCR beta repertoire diversity were measured in the study by deep sequencing normalized with unique cDNA molecular identifiers.

CDR3 length: 15 amino acids, cysteine to phenylalanine. Of all the DNA, just the CDR3 is kept, 45 bases in frame from base 1. The trim is 1 base for V and 11 bases for J, with a gap of 18 bases between the germline ends. For CDR1 and CDR2, the germline V gene lists MGHRA and YSYEKL. General study outcomes and caveats: Observed TCR beta diversity per million T cells fell roughly linearly with age, and a significant reduction was already apparent by age roughly 40. Bulk unsorted PBMC profiling prevented conclusive comparison of naive and antigen-experienced compartments. Compared with the aged group, the long-lived group had more naive CD4+ T cells, fewer expanded clones and increased TCR diversity, a pattern suggesting age selection. Because donor CMV infection status was unknown, age-related changes in expanded clonotypes were potentially confounded. Total diversity estimates from one million sequenced T cells were considered lower bounds and underestimates. The percentage of naive T cells measured by flow cytometry correlated strongly with observed TCR beta diversity.

Donors were a few dozen systemically healthy Caucasian individuals from Russia aged roughly 6 to 90 years. Each donor gave ten milliliters of peripheral blood, collected into EDTA-treated Vacutainer tubes. Ficoll-Paque density-gradient centrifugation was used to isolate PBMCs, with at least 6 million obtained per sample. Trizol reagent was used to extract total RNA from PBMCs, with at least 6 micrograms per sample. For every donor, flow cytometry on a PBMC aliquot measured the percentage of naive CD45RAhigh/CD27high T cells. Of note for this clonotype: Its recognized antigen is unknown. Nothing much larger sits one base from this clone, and base qualities are not available.

The method was 5' RACE. The sequencing machine was an Illumina HiSeq 2500. The second PCR ran for roughly 7 to 11 cycles and used a J-beta primer mix along with a sample-barcoded 5' primer. Each TCR beta cDNA molecule received a unique molecular identifier from a template-switch 5' adaptor carrying 12 random nucleotides. Each sample yielded at least 2.5 million CDR3-containing paired-end reads. First-strand cDNA synthesis was performed from all RNA using the Mint cDNA synthesis kit, with priming by a TRBC-specific oligonucleotide. After uracil-DNA glycosylase treatment, a first 18-cycle PCR used universal primers M1SS and BC2_uni_R on all cDNA. The authors' pipeline ran thus. For normalization, 1 million high-quality reads were randomly selected from each sample, with every read carrying a distinct molecular identifier. Instead of being binned into consensus sequences, reads that shared molecular identifiers were thrown out. MiTCR, with a Q25 quality threshold and the strictest error-elimination algorithm, was used for CDR3 identification, clonotype clustering and error correction. A nonparametric unseen species model using Euler transformation provided a lower-bound estimate of total TCR beta diversity. TCRdb's own reprocessing of the public reads used fastp at Q25 and MiXCR and kept productive beta chains. A single entry per CDR3 protein holds the most common genes and DNA from its merged rows. TCRdb's processing, not the authors' own work, is the source of the V and J calls. The sample table lists 1.5 million to 2 million distinct CDR3 sequences, 49% of them with a count of one. Around 2.1% of the sample rests with the top ten.

This chain is built from TRBV4-1 and TRBJ2-4; confidence is insufficient to name the D gene. Sample: blood. The TCR comes from a woman in her thirties or forties in good health. For the CDR3, the sequence is CASSQAERRRSLQYF. The DNA sequence is given as TGCGCCAGCAGCCAAGCGGAGCGCAGGAGATCCCTTCAGTACTTC.